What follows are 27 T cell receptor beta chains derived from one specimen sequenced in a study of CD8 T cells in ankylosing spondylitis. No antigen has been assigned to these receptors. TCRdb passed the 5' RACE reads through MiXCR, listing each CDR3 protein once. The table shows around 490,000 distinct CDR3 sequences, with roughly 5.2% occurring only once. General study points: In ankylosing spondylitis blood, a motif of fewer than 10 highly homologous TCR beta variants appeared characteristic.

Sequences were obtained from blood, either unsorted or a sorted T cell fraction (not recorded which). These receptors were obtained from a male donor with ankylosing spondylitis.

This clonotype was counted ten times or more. As DNA, the CDR3 is TGTGCCAGCAGCCAAGCCAGACAGGGTGTCTGGGAGCGGGCTTCCTACAATGAGCAGTTCTTC. It specifies CASSQARQGVWERASYNEQFF. V gene TRBV4-2 combines with J gene TRBJ2-1; a weak D match, TRBD1 (7 bases). CDR1 is LGHNA, CDR2 YNFKEQ, per germline. The CDR3 extends over 21 amino acids. V shed 1 base and J shed 1 base, with 26 bases lying between them.

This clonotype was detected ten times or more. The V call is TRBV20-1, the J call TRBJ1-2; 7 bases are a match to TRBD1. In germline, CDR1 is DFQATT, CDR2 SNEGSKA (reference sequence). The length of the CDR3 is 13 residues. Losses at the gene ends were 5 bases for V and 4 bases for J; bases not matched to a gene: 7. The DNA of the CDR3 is TGCAGTGCTGGGGACAGCAGATTCTATGGCTACACCTTC. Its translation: CSAGDSRFYGYTF.

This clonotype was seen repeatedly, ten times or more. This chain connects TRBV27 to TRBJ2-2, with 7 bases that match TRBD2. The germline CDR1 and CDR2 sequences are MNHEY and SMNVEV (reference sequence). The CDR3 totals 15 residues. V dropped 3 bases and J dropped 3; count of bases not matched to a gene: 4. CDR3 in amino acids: CASSLVLADTGELFF. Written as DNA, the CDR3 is TGTGCCAGCAGTTTGGTTCTAGCGGACACCGGGGAGCTGTTTTTT.

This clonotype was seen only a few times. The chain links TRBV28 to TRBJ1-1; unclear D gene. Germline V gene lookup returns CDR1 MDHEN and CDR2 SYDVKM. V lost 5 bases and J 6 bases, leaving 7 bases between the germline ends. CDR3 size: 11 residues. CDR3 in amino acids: CASSPEAEAFF. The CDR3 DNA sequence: TGTGCCAGCAGTCCAGAAGCTGAAGCTTTCTTT.

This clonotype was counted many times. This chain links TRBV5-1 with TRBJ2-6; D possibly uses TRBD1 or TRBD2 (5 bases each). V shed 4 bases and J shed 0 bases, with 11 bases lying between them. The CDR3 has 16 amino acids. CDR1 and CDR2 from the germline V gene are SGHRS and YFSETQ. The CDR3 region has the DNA TGCGCCAGCAGCAGGGACCTCAGCTCTGGGGCCAACGTCCTGACTTTC. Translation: CASSRDLSSGANVLTF. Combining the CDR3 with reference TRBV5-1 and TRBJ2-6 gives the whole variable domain KAGVTQTPRYLIKTRGQQVTLSCSPISGHRSVSWYQQTPGQGLQFLFEYFSETQRNKGNFPGRFSGRQFSNSRSEMNVSTLELGDSALYLCASSRDLSSGANVLTFGAGSRLTVL.

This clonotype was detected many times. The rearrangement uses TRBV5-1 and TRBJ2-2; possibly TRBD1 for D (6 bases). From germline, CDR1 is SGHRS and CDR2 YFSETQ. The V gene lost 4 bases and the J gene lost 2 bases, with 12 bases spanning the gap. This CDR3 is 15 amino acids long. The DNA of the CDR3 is TGCGCCAGCAGCCTGAGGACAGCTAACACCGGGGAGCTGTTTTTT. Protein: CASSLRTANTGELFF.

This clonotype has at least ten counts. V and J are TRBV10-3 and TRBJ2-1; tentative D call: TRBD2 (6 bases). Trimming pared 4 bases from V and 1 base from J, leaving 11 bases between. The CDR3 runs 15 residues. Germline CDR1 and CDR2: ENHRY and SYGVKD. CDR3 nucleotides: TGTGCCATCAGTGGGACCGGGACTTCCTACAATGAGCAGTTCTTC. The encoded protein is CAISGTGTSYNEQFF.

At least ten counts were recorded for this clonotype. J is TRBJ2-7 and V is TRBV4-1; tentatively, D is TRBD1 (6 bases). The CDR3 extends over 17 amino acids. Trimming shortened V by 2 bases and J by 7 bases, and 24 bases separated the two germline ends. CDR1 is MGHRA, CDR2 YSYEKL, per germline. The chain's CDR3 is CASSQLSHRVGTREQYF. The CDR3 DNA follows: TGCGCCAGCAGCCAATTAAGCCACAGGGTGGGGACGAGGGAGCAGTACTTC.

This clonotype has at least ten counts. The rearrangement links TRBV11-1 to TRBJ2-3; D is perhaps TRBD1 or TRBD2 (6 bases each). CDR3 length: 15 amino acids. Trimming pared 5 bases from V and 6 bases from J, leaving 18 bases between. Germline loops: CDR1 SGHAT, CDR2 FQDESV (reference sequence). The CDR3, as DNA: TGTGCCAGCAGCACCGGTTGGACTACAGGGGATACGCAGTATTTT. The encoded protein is CASSTGWTTGDTQYF.

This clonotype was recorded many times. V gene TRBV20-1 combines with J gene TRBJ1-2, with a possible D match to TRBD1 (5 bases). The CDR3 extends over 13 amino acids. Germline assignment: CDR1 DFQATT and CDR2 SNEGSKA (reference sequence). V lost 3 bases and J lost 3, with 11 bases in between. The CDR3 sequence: CSASRPQDYGYTF. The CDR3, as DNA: TGCAGTGCTAGTAGGCCACAGGACTATGGCTACACCTTC.

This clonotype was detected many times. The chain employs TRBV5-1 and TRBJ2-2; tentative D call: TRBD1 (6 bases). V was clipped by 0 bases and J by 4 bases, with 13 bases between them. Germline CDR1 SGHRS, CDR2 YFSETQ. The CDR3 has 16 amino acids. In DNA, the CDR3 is TGCGCCAGCAGCTTGGCCGCGACAGGTCTCACCGGGGAGCTGTTTTTT. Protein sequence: CASSLAATGLTGELFF.

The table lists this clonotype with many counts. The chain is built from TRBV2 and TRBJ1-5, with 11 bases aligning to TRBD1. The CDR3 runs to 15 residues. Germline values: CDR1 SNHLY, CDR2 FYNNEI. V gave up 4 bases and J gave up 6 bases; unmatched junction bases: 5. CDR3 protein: CASSGTGGASQPQHF. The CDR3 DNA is TGTGCCAGCAGTGGGACAGGGGGCGCGAGTCAGCCCCAGCATTTT.

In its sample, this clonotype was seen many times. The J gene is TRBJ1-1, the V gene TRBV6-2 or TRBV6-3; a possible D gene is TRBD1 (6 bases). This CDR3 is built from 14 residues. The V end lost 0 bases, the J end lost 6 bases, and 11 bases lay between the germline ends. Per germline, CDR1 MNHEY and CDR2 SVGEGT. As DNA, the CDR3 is TGTGCCAGCAGTTACTCAGGGGGGAAGGCTGAAGCTTTCTTT. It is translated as CASSYSGGKAEAFF.

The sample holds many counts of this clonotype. CDR3 sequence (DNA): TGTGCCAGCAGCTTTTCTGGACGGCCAGGGGTTGAAGCTTTCTTT. Translating it yields CASSFSGRPGVEAFF. This chain joins TRBV11-1 and TRBJ1-1; tentative D call: TRBD1 (6 bases). Trimming stripped 3 bases from V and 7 bases from J, with 18 bases between. This CDR3 is built from 15 residues. Germline assignment: CDR1 SGHAT and CDR2 FQDESV (reference sequence). Supplemented by reference TRBV11-1 and TRBJ1-1, the full variable domain reads EAEVAQSPRYKITEKSQAVAFWCDPISGHATLYWYRQILGQGPELLVQFQDESVVDDSQLPKDRFSAERLKGVDSTLKIQPAELGDSAMYLCASSFSGRPGVEAFFGQGTRLTVV.

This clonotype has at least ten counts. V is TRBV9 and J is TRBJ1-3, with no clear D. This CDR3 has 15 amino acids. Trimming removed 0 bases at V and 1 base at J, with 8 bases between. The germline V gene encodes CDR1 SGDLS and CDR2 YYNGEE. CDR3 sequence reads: CASSVDRTSGNTIYF. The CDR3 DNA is TGTGCCAGCAGCGTAGACCGGACGTCTGGAAACACCATATATTTT.

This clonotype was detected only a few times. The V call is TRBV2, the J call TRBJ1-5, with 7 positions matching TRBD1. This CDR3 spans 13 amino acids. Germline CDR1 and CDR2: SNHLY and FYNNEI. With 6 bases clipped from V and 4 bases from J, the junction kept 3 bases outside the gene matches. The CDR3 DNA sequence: TGTGCCAGCAGATCGGGACAGAATCAGCCCCAGCATTTT. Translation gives CASRSGQNQPQHF.

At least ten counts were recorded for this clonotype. CDR3 DNA: TGCGCCAGCAGGAACCCCTCTGGGGCCAACGTCCTGACTTTC. Its translation is CASRNPSGANVLTF. The chain has TRBV5-1 and TRBJ2-6; no clear D gene. The CDR3 extends over 14 amino acids. The germline V and J ends were trimmed by 5 bases and 0 bases, with 6 bases remaining between them. From germline, CDR1 is SGHRS and CDR2 YFSETQ.

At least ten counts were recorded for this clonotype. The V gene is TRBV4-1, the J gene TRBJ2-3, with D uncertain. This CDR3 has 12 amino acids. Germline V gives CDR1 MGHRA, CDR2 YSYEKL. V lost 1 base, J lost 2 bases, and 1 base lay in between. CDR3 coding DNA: TGCGCCAGCAGCCAAGCCACAGATACGCAGTATTTT. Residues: CASSQATDTQYF.

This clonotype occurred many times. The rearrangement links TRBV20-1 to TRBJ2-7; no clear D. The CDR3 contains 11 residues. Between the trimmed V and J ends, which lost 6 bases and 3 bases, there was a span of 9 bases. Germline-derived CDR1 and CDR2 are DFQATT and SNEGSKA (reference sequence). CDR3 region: CSARWSYEQYF. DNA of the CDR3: TGCAGTGCCCGGTGGAGCTACGAGCAGTACTTC.

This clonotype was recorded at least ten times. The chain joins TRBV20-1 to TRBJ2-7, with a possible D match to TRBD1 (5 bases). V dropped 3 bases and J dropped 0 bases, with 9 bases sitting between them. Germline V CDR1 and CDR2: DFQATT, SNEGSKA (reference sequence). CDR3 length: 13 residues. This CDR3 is CSASSDSSYEQYF. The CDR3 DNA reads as TGCAGTGCTAGTTCCGACAGCTCCTACGAGCAGTACTTC.

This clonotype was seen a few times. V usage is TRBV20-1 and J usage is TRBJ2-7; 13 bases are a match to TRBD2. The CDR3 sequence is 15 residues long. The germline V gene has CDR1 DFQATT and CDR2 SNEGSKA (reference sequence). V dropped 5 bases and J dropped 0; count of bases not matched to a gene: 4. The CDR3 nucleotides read TGCAGTGCTCCAGGGACTAGCGGGGACTCCTACGAGCAGTACTTC. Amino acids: CSAPGTSGDSYEQYF.

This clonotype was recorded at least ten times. CDR3 protein: CASSPKTGGSGYTF. CDR3 DNA: TGTGCCAGCAGCCCTAAGACAGGGGGCTCTGGCTACACCTTC. The chain links TRBV7-9 to TRBJ1-2, with 10 nucleotides matching TRBD1. Trimming took 5 bases from V and 7 from J; bases not matched to a gene: 7. CDR1 and CDR2 (germline): SEHNR, FQNEAQ (reference sequence). The CDR3 runs to 14 residues.

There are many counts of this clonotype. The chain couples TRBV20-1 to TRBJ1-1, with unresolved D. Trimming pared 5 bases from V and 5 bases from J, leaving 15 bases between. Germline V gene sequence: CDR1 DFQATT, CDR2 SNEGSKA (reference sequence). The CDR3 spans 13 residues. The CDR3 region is CSAHRTGGTEAFF. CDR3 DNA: TGCAGTGCTCATCGGACGGGCGGAACTGAAGCTTTCTTT.

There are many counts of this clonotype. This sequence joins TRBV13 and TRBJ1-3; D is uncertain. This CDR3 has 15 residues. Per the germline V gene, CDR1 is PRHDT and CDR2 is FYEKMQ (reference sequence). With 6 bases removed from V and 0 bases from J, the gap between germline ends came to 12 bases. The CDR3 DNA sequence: TGTGCCAGCAGGCCGGGGTGGAGCTCTGGAAACACCATATATTTT. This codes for CASRPGWSSGNTIYF.

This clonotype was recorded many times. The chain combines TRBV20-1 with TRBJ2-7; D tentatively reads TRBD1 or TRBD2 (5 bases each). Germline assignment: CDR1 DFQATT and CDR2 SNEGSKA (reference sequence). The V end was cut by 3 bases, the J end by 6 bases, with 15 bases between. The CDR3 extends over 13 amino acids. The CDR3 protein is CSASGTHLGEQYF. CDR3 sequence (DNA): TGCAGTGCTAGCGGGACCCACCTTGGCGAGCAGTACTTC.

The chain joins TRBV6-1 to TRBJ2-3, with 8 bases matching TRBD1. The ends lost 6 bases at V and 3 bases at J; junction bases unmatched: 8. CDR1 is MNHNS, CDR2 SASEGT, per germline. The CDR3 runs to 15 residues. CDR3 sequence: CASRARGRFTDTQYF. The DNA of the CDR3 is TGTGCCAGCAGGGCCAGGGGGCGGTTTACAGATACGCAGTATTTT.

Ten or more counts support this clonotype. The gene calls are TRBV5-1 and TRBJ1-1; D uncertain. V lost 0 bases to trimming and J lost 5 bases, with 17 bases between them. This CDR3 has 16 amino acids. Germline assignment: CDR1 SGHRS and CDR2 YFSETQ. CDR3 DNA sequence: TGCGCCAGCAGCTTGGAGCCAGGAAATCGTATAACTGAAGCTTTCTTT. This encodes CASSLEPGNRITEAFF.